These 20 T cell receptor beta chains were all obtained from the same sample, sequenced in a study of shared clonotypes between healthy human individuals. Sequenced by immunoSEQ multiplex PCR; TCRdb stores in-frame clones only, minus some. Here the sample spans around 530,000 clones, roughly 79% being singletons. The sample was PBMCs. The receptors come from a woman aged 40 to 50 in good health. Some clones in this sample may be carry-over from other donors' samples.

The CDR3 protein is CASSLRWTSGSQAKNIQYF. The CDR3, as DNA: TGTGCCAGCAGCTTAAGGTGGACTAGCGGGAGTCAAGCCAAAAACATTCAGTACTTC. The chain combines TRBV7-8 with TRBJ2-4, with 13 bases that match TRBD2. After removal of 2 bases from V and 0 bases from J, the junction contained 7 bases not matched to a gene. CDR3 length: 19 amino acids. Germline V gene sequence: CDR1 SGHVS, CDR2 FQNEAQ.

The CDR3 sequence is CASSRRDSNQPQHF. Written as DNA, the CDR3 is TGTGCCAGCAGCCGAAGGGATAGCAATCAGCCCCAGCATTTT. The chain couples TRBV25-1 to TRBJ1-5; D is unclear. The CDR3 spans 14 residues. The V gene lost 6 bases and the J gene lost 0 bases, with 9 bases spanning the gap. In germline, CDR1 is MGHDK, CDR2 SYGVNS.

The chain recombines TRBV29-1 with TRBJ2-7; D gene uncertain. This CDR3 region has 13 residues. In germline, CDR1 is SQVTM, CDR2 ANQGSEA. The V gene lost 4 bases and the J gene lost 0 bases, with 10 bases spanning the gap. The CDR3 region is CSVAPEDSYEQYF. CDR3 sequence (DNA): TGCAGCGTTGCACCCGAGGACTCCTACGAGCAGTACTTC.

CDR3 sequence reads: CASSRFNEQFF. CDR3 DNA: TGTGCCAGCAGCCGATTTAATGAGCAGTTCTTC. This rearrangement joins TRBV28 to TRBJ2-1; D unclear. There are 11 residues in the CDR3. V lost 6 bases, J lost 7 bases, and 7 bases lay in between. CDR1 MDHEN and CDR2 SYDVKM come from the germline V gene.

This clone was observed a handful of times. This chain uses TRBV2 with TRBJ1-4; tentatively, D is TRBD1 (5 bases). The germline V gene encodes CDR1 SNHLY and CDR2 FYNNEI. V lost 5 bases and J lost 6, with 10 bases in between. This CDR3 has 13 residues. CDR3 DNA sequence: TGTGCCAGCAGTAGACAGCGGGATGAAAAACTGTTTTTT. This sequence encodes CASSRQRDEKLFF.

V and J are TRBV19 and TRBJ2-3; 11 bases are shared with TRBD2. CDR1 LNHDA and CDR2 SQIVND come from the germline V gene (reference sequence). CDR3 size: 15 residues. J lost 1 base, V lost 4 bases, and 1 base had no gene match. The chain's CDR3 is CASSKGLAGTDTQYF. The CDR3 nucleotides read TGTGCCAGTAGTAAGGGACTAGCGGGCACAGATACGCAGTATTTT.

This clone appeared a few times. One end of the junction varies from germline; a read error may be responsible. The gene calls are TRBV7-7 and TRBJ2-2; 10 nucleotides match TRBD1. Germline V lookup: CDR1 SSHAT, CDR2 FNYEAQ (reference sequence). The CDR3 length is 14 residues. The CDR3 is CAVERQGAGGELLF. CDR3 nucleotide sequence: TGTGCCGTAGAACGACAGGGGGCTGGCGGGGAGCTGCTTTTT. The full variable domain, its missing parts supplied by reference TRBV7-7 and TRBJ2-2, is GAGVSQSPRYKVTKRGQDVTLRCDPISSHATLYWYQQALGQGPEFLTYFNYEAQPDKSGLPSDRFSAERPEGSISTLTIQRTEQRDSAMYRCAVERQGAGGELLFGEGSRLTVL.

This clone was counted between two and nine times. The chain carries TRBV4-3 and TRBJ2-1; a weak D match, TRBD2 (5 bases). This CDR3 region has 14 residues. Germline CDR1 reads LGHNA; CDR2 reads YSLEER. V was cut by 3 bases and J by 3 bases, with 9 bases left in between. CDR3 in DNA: TGCGCCAGCAGCCATGACCGGGACTACAATGAGCAGTTCTTC. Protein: CASSHDRDYNEQFF.

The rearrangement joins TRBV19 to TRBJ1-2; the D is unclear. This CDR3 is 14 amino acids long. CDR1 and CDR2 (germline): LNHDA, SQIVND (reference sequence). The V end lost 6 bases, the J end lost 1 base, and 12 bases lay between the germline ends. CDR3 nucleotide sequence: TGTGCCAGTAGCGCCCGACATTTTAACTATGGCTACACCTTC. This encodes CASSARHFNYGYTF.

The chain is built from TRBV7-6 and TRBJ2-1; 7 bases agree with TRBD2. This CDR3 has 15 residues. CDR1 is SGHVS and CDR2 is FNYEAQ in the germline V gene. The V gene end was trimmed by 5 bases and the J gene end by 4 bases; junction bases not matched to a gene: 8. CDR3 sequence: CASSPRSGDYNEQFF. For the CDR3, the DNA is TGTGCCAGCAGCCCCCGGAGCGGGGATTACAATGAGCAGTTCTTC.

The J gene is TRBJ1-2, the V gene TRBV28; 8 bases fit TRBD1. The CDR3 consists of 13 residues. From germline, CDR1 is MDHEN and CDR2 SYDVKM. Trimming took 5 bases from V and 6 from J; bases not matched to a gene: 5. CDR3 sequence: CASSHQGADGYTF. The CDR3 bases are TGTGCCAGCAGTCACCAGGGGGCGGATGGCTACACCTTC.

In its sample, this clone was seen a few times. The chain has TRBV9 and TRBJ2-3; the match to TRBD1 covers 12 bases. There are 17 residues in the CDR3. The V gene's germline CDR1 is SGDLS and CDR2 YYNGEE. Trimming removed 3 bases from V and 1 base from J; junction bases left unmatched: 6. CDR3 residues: CASSAGGTGGGTDTQYF. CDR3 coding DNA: TGTGCCAGCAGCGCAGGGGGGACAGGGGGCGGCACAGATACGCAGTATTTT.

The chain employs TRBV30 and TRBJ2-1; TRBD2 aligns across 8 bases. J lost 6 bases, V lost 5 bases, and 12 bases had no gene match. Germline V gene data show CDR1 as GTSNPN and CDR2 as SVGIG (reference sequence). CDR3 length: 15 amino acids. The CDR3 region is CAWRPGGEGINEQFF. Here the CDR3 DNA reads TGTGCCTGGCGTCCGGGGGGGGAGGGGATCAATGAGCAGTTCTTC.

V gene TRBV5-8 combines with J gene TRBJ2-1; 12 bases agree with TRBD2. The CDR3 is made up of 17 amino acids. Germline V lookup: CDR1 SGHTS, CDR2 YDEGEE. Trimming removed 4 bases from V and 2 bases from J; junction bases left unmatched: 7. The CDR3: CASSLGLAGPTYNEQFF. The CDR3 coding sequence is TGTGCCAGCAGCCTCGGACTAGCGGGACCCACCTACAATGAGCAGTTCTTC.

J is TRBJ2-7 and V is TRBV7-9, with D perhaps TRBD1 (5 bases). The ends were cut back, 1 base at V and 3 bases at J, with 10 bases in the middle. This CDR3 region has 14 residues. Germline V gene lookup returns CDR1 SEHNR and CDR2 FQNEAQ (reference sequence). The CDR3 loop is CASSLGRALYEQYF. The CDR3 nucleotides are TGTGCCAGCAGCTTAGGCAGGGCTCTCTACGAGCAGTACTTC.

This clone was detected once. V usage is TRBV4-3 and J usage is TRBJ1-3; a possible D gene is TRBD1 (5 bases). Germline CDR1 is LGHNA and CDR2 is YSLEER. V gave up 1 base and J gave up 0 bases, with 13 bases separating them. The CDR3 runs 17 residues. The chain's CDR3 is CASSQVVLGRSGNTIYF. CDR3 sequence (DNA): TGCGCCAGCAGCCAAGTCGTTTTGGGGCGCTCTGGAAACACCATATATTTT.

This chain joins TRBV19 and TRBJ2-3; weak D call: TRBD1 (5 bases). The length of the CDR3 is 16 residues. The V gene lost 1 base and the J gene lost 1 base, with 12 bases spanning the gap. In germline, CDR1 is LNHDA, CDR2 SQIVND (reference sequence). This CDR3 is CASSIGSGQGTDTQYF. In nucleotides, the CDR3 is TGTGCCAGTAGTATAGGATCAGGGCAGGGCACAGATACGCAGTATTTT.

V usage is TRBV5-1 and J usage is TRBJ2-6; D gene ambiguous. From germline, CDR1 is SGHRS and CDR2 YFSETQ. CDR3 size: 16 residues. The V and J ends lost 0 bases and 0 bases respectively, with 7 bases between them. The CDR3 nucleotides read TGCGCCAGCAGCTTGGACCCTAGCTCTGGGGCCAACGTCCTGACTTTC. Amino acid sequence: CASSLDPSSGANVLTF.

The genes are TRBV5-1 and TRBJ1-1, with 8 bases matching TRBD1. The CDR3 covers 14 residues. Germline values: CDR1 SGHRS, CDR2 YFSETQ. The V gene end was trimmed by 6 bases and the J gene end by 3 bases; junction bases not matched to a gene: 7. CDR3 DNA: TGCGCCAGCACCTTCGACAGGGGTTACACTGAAGCTTTCTTT. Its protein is CASTFDRGYTEAFF.

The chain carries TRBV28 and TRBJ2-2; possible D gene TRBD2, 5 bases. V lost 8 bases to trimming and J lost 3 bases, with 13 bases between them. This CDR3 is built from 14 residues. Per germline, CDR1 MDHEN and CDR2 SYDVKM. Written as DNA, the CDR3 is TGTGCCAGCGTTGGTGGGAGACACACCGGGGAGCTGTTTTTT. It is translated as CASVGGRHTGELFF.